Listed here are 24 T cell receptor beta chains from one sample, sequenced in a study of blood T cell repertoires in COVID-19. Repertoires were generated with immunoSEQ multiplex PCR, while TCRdb's copy carries only in-frame clones and drops some. The data contain hundreds of thousands of clones, around 90% of them singletons. The sample was PBMCs or T cells enriched from blood (not recorded which). All receptors come from a woman in her twenties or thirties who had recovered from COVID-19.

The V gene is TRBV7-8, the J gene TRBJ2-2; 9 bases align to TRBD1. The CDR3 consists of 22 residues. Germline-derived CDR1 and CDR2 are SGHVS and FQNEAQ. The trim removed 11 bases at V and 4 bases at J, leaving 32 bases unmatched. The CDR3 is CAGQYSSIEEQGARRGTGELFF. The CDR3 DNA follows: TGTGCCGGACAGTATTCCAGCATCGAGGAACAGGGGGCACGAAGGGGCACCGGGGAGCTGTTTTTT.

The chain is built from TRBV28 and TRBJ2-7, with 9 nucleotides matching TRBD2. Germline V gene sequence: CDR1 MDHEN, CDR2 SYDVKM. V was clipped by 5 bases and J by 6 bases; unmatched bases: 17. This CDR3 has 17 amino acids. The CDR3 nucleotides read TGTGCCAGCAGTCCCCTGGGGCGGGGGGGCCAAACCCGCGAGCAGTACTTC. It codes for CASSPLGRGGQTREQYF.

This sequence joins TRBV19 and TRBJ1-1; D is possibly TRBD1 (6 bases). CDR1 and CDR2 from the germline V gene are LNHDA and SQIVND (reference sequence). V lost 3 bases to trimming and J lost 0 bases, with 8 bases between them. This CDR3 region has 14 residues. CDR3 DNA sequence: TGTGCCAGTAGTATCCGGACAGTGAACACTGAAGCTTTCTTT. Its translation: CASSIRTVNTEAFF.

The genes are TRBV5-1 and TRBJ2-3; a possible D gene is TRBD2 (7 bases). Deletions cut 9 bases from V and 6 bases from J, with 17 bases between. This CDR3 is built from 13 residues. The germline gives CDR1 SGHRS, CDR2 YFSETQ. The CDR3 DNA sequence: TGCGCCAACAAAAGGGGGGGTTTGGATACGCAGTATTTT. It yields the protein CANKRGGLDTQYF.

The chain carries TRBV14 and TRBJ2-6, with a possible D match to TRBD2 (5 bases). Germline CDR1 is SGHDN and CDR2 is FVKESK. This CDR3 region has 17 residues. The ends were cut back, 3 bases at V and 0 bases at J, with 12 bases in the middle. As DNA, the CDR3 is TGTGCCAGCAGCCACGGGGAACCCTCCTCTGGGGCCAACGTCCTGACTTTC. It specifies CASSHGEPSSGANVLTF.

This chain joins TRBV27 and TRBJ1-1; 12 bases map to TRBD1. V dropped 5 bases and J dropped 10; count of bases not matched to a gene: 11. The CDR3 contains 15 residues. Germline CDR1 MNHEY, CDR2 SMNVEV (reference sequence). As DNA, the CDR3 is TGTGCCAGCAGTCCCCCGGGACAGGGGGCGCCGGGAGCTTTCTTT. Its protein product is CASSPPGQGAPGAFF.

The CDR3 DNA follows: TGTGCCAGCAGTCCAGTGGGACTAGCGGGAGGGCTGAGGACCGGGGAGCTGTTTTTT. This sequence encodes CASSPVGLAGGLRTGELFF. V gene TRBV6-4 combines with J gene TRBJ2-2; 16 positions agree with TRBD2. Germline V gene lookup returns CDR1 MRHNA and CDR2 SNTAGT. V shed 5 bases, J shed 5 bases, and the junction held 11 bases outside the gene matches. CDR3 size: 19 residues.

In its sample, this clone was seen once. The V and J genes are TRBV5-4 and TRBJ1-2; 7 bases fit TRBD1. The CDR3 covers 14 residues. In germline, CDR1 is SGHNT, CDR2 YYREEE (reference sequence). J lost 7 bases, V lost 1 base, and 7 bases had no gene match. DNA for the CDR3: TGTGCCAGCAGCTTGACAGGGGAATTGGCTGGCTACACCTTC. This gives the protein CASSLTGELAGYTF.

The chain employs TRBV28 and TRBJ2-1; 13 nucleotides line up with TRBD2. The germline gives CDR1 MDHEN, CDR2 SYDVKM. V was clipped by 8 bases and J by 8 bases; unmatched bases: 21. This CDR3 is built from 19 residues. CDR3 coding DNA: TGTGCCAGCTCCGACCAGACCCCAGGACTAGCGGGAGTTTTATATGAGCAGTTCTTC. Translating gives CASSDQTPGLAGVLYEQFF. Filled out from reference TRBV28 and TRBJ2-1, the complete variable domain reads DVKVTQSSRYLVKRTGEKVFLECVQDMDHENMFWYRQDPGLGLRLIYFSYDVKMKEKGDIPEGYSVSREKKERFSLILESASTNQTSMYLCASSDQTPGLAGVLYEQFFGPGTRLTVL.

This chain connects TRBV7-6 to TRBJ1-3; possibly TRBD1 for D (5 bases). V dropped 1 base and J dropped 3 bases, with 16 bases sitting between them. CDR1 and CDR2 from the germline V gene are SGHVS and FNYEAQ. The CDR3 consists of 17 residues. Here the CDR3 reads CASSLGPAARVGNTIYF. The CDR3 DNA reads TGTGCCAGCAGCTTAGGACCCGCCGCCAGGGTTGGAAACACCATATATTTT.

This rearrangement joins TRBV5-1 to TRBJ2-1; TRBD1 agrees at 11 bases. Looked up from germline, CDR1 is SGHRS and CDR2 is YFSETQ. Trimming removed 4 bases from V and 5 bases from J; junction bases left unmatched: 8. This CDR3 spans 16 amino acids. CDR3 DNA: TGCGCCAGCAGCCCTAACGCGGACAGGGGGCACAATGAGCAGTTCTTC. This translates into CASSPNADRGHNEQFF.

This chain joins TRBV2 and TRBJ1-5; D not resolved. Germline V gene data show CDR1 as SNHLY and CDR2 as FYNNEI. The CDR3 runs to 15 residues. The V gene lost 4 bases and the J gene lost 0 bases, with 10 bases spanning the gap. The CDR3 spells CASSGALYSNQPQHF. The CDR3 coding sequence is TGTGCCAGCAGTGGAGCATTATATAGCAATCAGCCCCAGCATTTT.

The CDR3 sequence: CASSFSWNTEAFF. In DNA, the CDR3 is TGTGCCAGCAGTTTTTCCTGGAACACTGAAGCTTTCTTT. The genes are TRBV12-3 or TRBV12-4 and TRBJ1-1; D not certain. This CDR3 spans 13 amino acids. V was pared by 3 bases and J by 1 base, with 6 bases between.

The chain carries TRBV29-1 and TRBJ2-1; tentatively, D is TRBD2 (5 bases). CDR1 and CDR2 (germline): SQVTM, ANQGSEA. V was clipped by 4 bases and J by 15 bases, with 22 bases between them. This CDR3 is built from 13 residues. CDR3 region: CSVVTIAPGSMFF. The CDR3 nucleotides read TGCAGCGTTGTTACGATAGCCCCGGGGAGTATGTTCTTC.

CDR3 coding DNA: TGTGCCAGCAGCCCCAGCCGGGACAGTAGAAACACCATATATTTT. It yields the protein CASSPSRDSRNTIYF. The V call is TRBV7-9, the J call TRBJ1-3; TRBD1 matches at 7 bases. Germline lookup yields CDR1 SEHNR and CDR2 FQNEAQ (reference sequence). V shed 5 bases and J 5 bases; nucleotides not matched to a gene: 9. The CDR3 extends over 15 amino acids.

This clone was detected once. V gene TRBV20-1 combines with J gene TRBJ1-4; D may be TRBD1 (5 bases). The CDR3 is 13 amino acids. The V gene lost 3 bases and the J gene lost 7 bases, with 12 bases spanning the gap. Germline CDR1 reads DFQATT; CDR2 reads SNEGSKA (reference sequence). CDR3 amino acids: CSASQGAREKLFF. The DNA of the CDR3 is TGCAGTGCTAGTCAAGGGGCGCGTGAAAAACTGTTTTTT.

The chain recombines TRBV7-9 with TRBJ1-2, with D perhaps TRBD1 (6 bases). V lost 5 bases to trimming and J lost 4 bases, with 14 bases between them. The CDR3 is made up of 14 amino acids. Germline lookup yields CDR1 SEHNR and CDR2 FQNEAQ (reference sequence). The CDR3 sequence is CASSEAGVPYGYTF. The CDR3 DNA is TGTGCCAGCAGCGAAGCAGGGGTCCCCTATGGCTACACCTTC.

This clone was observed a handful of times. J is TRBJ1-1 and V is TRBV18; D remains ambiguous. Germline assignment: CDR1 KGHSH and CDR2 LQKENI. The CDR3 runs 16 residues. V was clipped by 4 bases and J by 1 base, with 16 bases between them. CDR3 sequence reads: CASSREEIGENTEAFF. DNA for the CDR3: TGTGCCAGCTCACGAGAAGAAATCGGGGAGAACACTGAAGCTTTCTTT.

V usage is TRBV28 and J usage is TRBJ1-2, with 7 bases identical to TRBD1. The CDR3 is made up of 13 amino acids. CDR1 MDHEN and CDR2 SYDVKM come from the germline V gene. Trimming took 6 bases from V and 2 from J; bases not matched to a gene: 3. The CDR3 reads CASRVTGNYGYTF. In DNA form, the CDR3 reads TGTGCCAGCAGGGTGACAGGGAACTATGGCTACACCTTC.

There are a few counts of this clone. The V gene is TRBV5-1, the J gene TRBJ1-2; 8 bases map to TRBD1. Germline loops: CDR1 SGHRS, CDR2 YFSETQ. The CDR3 is made up of 17 amino acids. The V gene end was trimmed by 3 bases and the J gene end by 0 bases; junction bases not matched to a gene: 10. DNA of the CDR3: TGCGCCAGCAGCTGGGGGCAGGGGGCCCGAGCTAACTATGGCTACACCTTC. Protein: CASSWGQGARANYGYTF.

The genes are TRBV6-6 and TRBJ1-2; D perhaps matches TRBD1 (6 bases). CDR3 length equals 11 residues. Germline CDR1 reads MNHNY; CDR2 reads SVGAGI (reference sequence). Trimming left V 8 bases short and J 6 bases short, with 10 bases between. The CDR3 nucleotides read TGTGCCAGCCTAACAGGGAATGGCTACACCTTC. Its translation is CASLTGNGYTF.

V gene TRBV7-8 combines with J gene TRBJ2-3, with D maybe TRBD2 (5 bases). The CDR3 is 18 amino acids. V shed 6 bases and J shed 3 bases, with 25 bases lying between them. The V gene's germline CDR1 is SGHVS and CDR2 FQNEAQ. The CDR3 loop reads CASRSIPEGRGMTDTQYF. DNA of the CDR3: TGTGCCAGCAGGTCGATCCCCGAAGGTCGGGGTATGACAGATACGCAGTATTTT. The full variable domain, in which reference TRBV7-8 and TRBJ2-3 provide the parts outside the CDR3, is GAGVSQSPRYKVAKRGQDVALRCDPISGHVSLFWYQQALGQGPEFLTYFQNEAQLDKSGLPSDRFFAERPEGSVSTLKIQRTQQEDSAVYLCASRSIPEGRGMTDTQYFGPGTRLTVL.

The chain recombines TRBV18 with TRBJ2-3; TRBD2 matches at 11 bases. Trimming took 0 bases from V and 9 from J; bases not matched to a gene: 23. Germline V gene sequence: CDR1 KGHSH, CDR2 LQKENI. This CDR3 has 21 residues. This CDR3 reads CASSPPPGGLAGGPEIPTQYF. CDR3 nucleotide sequence: TGTGCCAGCTCACCACCTCCTGGGGGTCTAGCGGGGGGCCCGGAGATTCCGACGCAGTATTTT. The variable domain in full, with the rest retrieved from reference TRBV18 and TRBJ2-3, is NAGVMQNPRHLVRRRGQEARLRCSPMKGHSHVYWYRQLPEEGLKFMVYLQKENIIDESGMPKERFSAEFPKEGPSILRIQQVVRGDSAAYFCASSPPPGGLAGGPEIPTQYFGPGTRLTVL.

The chain couples TRBV6-5 to TRBJ1-6; D is ambiguous. The CDR3 runs 15 residues. V was clipped by 2 bases and J by 4 bases, with 9 bases between them. Germline V lookup: CDR1 MNHEY, CDR2 SVGAGI. The CDR3 reads CASSYEHSYNSPLHF. Here the CDR3 DNA reads TGTGCCAGCAGTTACGAGCACTCTTATAATTCACCCCTCCACTTT.